The present TCR beta chain was sequenced within a study of cytomegalovirus exposure and HLA in healthy donors. 60 Vbeta and 13 Jbeta primers were used in PCR. Method: immunoSEQ multiplex PCR; TCRdb's copy keeps in-frame clones and lacks some. Among 150,000 to 200,000 clones listed, around 74% were seen once. A word on this clone: Antigen: not known. Additional DNA sequences in this sample encode the identical CDR3.

From germline, CDR1 is SEHNR and CDR2 FQNEAQ (reference sequence). CDR3 length: 16 amino acids. Losses at the gene ends were 2 bases for V and 1 base for J; bases not matched to a gene: 4. Study-level findings and limits: An analysis was carried out later, and it reportedly showed fewer N-insertions in an Asian-associated ancestry cluster than the approximately 700-donor mean. Later analysis placed DRB1 highest and HLA-C lowest in TCR association rates, which differed by HLA locus.

Sequencing was carried out using PBMCs. This chain links TRBV7-9 with TRBJ2-1, with 8 bases that match TRBD2. The TCR originated in a female donor in good health and CMV-seronegative. CDR3 DNA sequence: TGTGCCAGCAGCTTATCCCTAGCGGGTTCCTACAATGAGCAGTTCTTC. Amino acids: CASSLSLAGSYNEQFF. Full variable domain (missing parts from reference TRBV7-9 and TRBJ2-1): DTGVSQNPRHKITKRGQNVTFRCDPISEHNRLYWYRQTLGQGPEFLTYFQNEAQLEKSRLLSDRFSAERPKGSFSTLEIQRTEQGDSAMYLCASSLSLAGSYNEQFFGPGTRLTVL.